The next 13 T cell receptor beta chains were all read from a single sample in a study of blood T cell repertoires in COVID-19. Data came from immunoSEQ multiplex PCR; TCRdb stores just in-frame clones and leaves some out. Among about 260,000 clones listed, approximately 90% were seen once. The sequenced material came from peripheral blood. All receptors come from a woman in her forties or fifties who had recovered from COVID-19.

This chain connects TRBV5-1 to TRBJ1-1; D might be TRBD1 (5 bases). The CDR3 runs 14 residues. The V and J ends lost 0 bases and 3 bases respectively, with 9 bases between them. Germline V gene data show CDR1 as SGHRS and CDR2 as YFSETQ. The CDR3 spells CASSLGGAHTEAFF. The CDR3 region has the DNA TGCGCCAGCAGCTTGGGTGGGGCTCACACTGAAGCTTTCTTT.

This chain uses TRBV7-9 with TRBJ1-1; D is undetermined. The CDR3 has 12 residues. The germline V gene encodes CDR1 SEHNR and CDR2 FQNEAQ (reference sequence). Trimming stripped 5 bases from V and 6 bases from J, with 10 bases between. This chain's CDR3 is CASSPGGSEAFF. DNA for the CDR3: TGTGCCAGCAGCCCGGGCGGGTCTGAAGCTTTCTTT.

The chain recombines TRBV13 with TRBJ1-2; 9 bases fit TRBD1. The CDR3 sequence is 16 residues long. Germline-derived CDR1 and CDR2 are PRHDT and FYEKMQ (reference sequence). The V and J ends lost 4 bases and 4 bases, in that order; junction bases with no gene match: 10. The CDR3 DNA is TGTGCCAGCAGCTCCTCAAATCGGGACAGGGCCTATGGCTACACCTTC. Translation gives CASSSSNRDRAYGYTF.

This sequence joins TRBV7-2 and TRBJ1-2, with 9 bases fitting TRBD1. CDR1 SGHTA and CDR2 FQGNSA come from the germline V gene. Trimming at V came to 5 bases and at J to 2 bases, leaving 9 bases not matched to a gene. This CDR3 is built from 16 residues. CDR3 in amino acids: CASSGTGQGINYGYTF. The CDR3 DNA is TGTGCCAGCAGCGGAACGGGACAGGGCATAAACTATGGCTACACCTTC.

V is TRBV6-5 and J is TRBJ2-1; the D gene is possibly TRBD2 (5 bases). CDR1 is MNHEY and CDR2 is SVGAGI in the germline V gene. The V and J ends lost 0 bases and 2 bases respectively, with 5 bases between them. The CDR3 runs to 14 residues. The CDR3 spells CASSYSTTYNEQFF. CDR3 nucleotides: TGTGCCAGCAGTTACTCGACTACCTACAATGAGCAGTTCTTC.

The chain is built from TRBV28 and TRBJ2-1; 9 positions agree with TRBD2. This CDR3 is built from 15 residues. V shed 6 bases and J 4 bases; nucleotides not matched to a gene: 7. Germline V CDR1 and CDR2: MDHEN, SYDVKM. The CDR3 here is CASRGTSGSYNEQFF. The DNA of the CDR3 is TGTGCCAGCAGAGGAACTAGCGGGTCTTACAATGAGCAGTTCTTC. Full variable domain (missing parts from reference TRBV28 and TRBJ2-1): DVKVTQSSRYLVKRTGEKVFLECVQDMDHENMFWYRQDPGLGLRLIYFSYDVKMKEKGDIPEGYSVSREKKERFSLILESASTNQTSMYLCASRGTSGSYNEQFFGPGTRLTVL.

CDR3 DNA sequence: TGCGCCAGCAGCCAAGGCCCCTCGGGACAGGGCTACGAGCAGTACTTC. Translated, it gives CASSQGPSGQGYEQYF. The chain carries TRBV4-3 and TRBJ2-7; the match to TRBD1 covers 9 bases. With V trimmed by 1 base and J by 3 bases, 7 bases remained unmatched. Germline CDR1 reads LGHNA; CDR2 reads YSLEER. CDR3 length: 16 residues.

The chain uses TRBV7-2 and TRBJ2-4; 9 bases agree with TRBD1. CDR3 size: 16 residues. J lost 1 base, V lost 5 bases, and 6 bases had no gene match. The germline V gene encodes CDR1 SGHTA and CDR2 FQGNSA. Here the CDR3 DNA reads TGTGCCAGCAGCAGGGACAGGGCGGCGGCCAAAAACATTCAGTACTTC. As protein: CASSRDRAAAKNIQYF.

The V gene is TRBV5-1, the J gene TRBJ1-2; TRBD1 matches 8 bases. This CDR3 contains 13 residues. CDR1 and CDR2 (germline): SGHRS, YFSETQ. The trim removed 4 bases at V and 3 bases at J, leaving 2 bases unmatched. As DNA, the CDR3 is TGCGCCAGCAGCGGACAGGGTGACTATGGCTACACCTTC. This sequence encodes CASSGQGDYGYTF. Together with reference TRBV5-1 and TRBJ1-2, the CDR3 gives the full variable domain: KAGVTQTPRYLIKTRGQQVTLSCSPISGHRSVSWYQQTPGQGLQFLFEYFSETQRNKGNFPGRFSGRQFSNSRSEMNVSTLELGDSALYLCASSGQGDYGYTFGSGTRLTVV.

The rearrangement uses TRBV25-1 and TRBJ2-3; 7 nucleotides agree with TRBD2. Germline trimming cut 1 base from V and 6 bases from J; bases unmatched to any gene: 7. The CDR3 has 15 residues. CDR1 MGHDK and CDR2 SYGVNS come from the germline V gene. The DNA for the CDR3 is TGTGCCAGCAGTGAATTATTAGCGGGCGATGATACGCAGTATTTT. Translating it yields CASSELLAGDDTQYF.

This chain joins TRBV30 and TRBJ1-1, with TRBD1 matching 9 bases. This CDR3 is built from 12 residues. Per the germline V gene, CDR1 is GTSNPN and CDR2 is SVGIG (reference sequence). Germline trimming cut 7 bases from V and 7 bases from J; bases unmatched to any gene: 7. The CDR3 protein is CAFDPGQGEAFF. CDR3 in DNA: TGTGCCTTCGATCCGGGACAGGGTGAAGCTTTCTTT.

The chain recombines TRBV7-9 with TRBJ2-1, with 7 bases identical to TRBD2. V lost 4 bases to trimming and J lost 3 bases; unmatched junction nucleotides: 18. The CDR3 has 19 residues. Germline V gene sequence: CDR1 SEHNR, CDR2 FQNEAQ (reference sequence). This CDR3 reads CASSSRPRRASGDYNEQFF. CDR3 DNA sequence: TGTGCCAGCAGCTCTAGACCCCGCCGGGCTAGCGGCGACTACAATGAGCAGTTCTTC.

The rearrangement uses TRBV5-1 and TRBJ2-7, with 7 bases fitting TRBD1. Germline CDR1 and CDR2: SGHRS and YFSETQ. The CDR3 consists of 15 residues. J lost 0 bases, V lost 4 bases, and 7 bases had no gene match. CDR3 nucleotides: TGCGCCAGCAGCGCCTACAGGGGTCCCTCCTACGAGCAGTACTTC. Protein sequence: CASSAYRGPSYEQYF.